One and the same sample provided the 13 T cell receptor beta chains below, sequenced in a study of blood T cell repertoires in COVID-19. Generated by immunoSEQ multiplex PCR, the TCRdb table keeps only in-frame clones and is missing some. The sample comprises a few hundred thousand clones, 75% to 90% of which are singletons, and 3.7% rests with the top ten. Sequencing was carried out using peripheral blood. The source of these receptors is a woman aged 40-49 years with acute or convalescent COVID-19.

The rearrangement links TRBV25-1 to TRBJ1-6; D uncertain. This CDR3 has 16 amino acids. Trimming stripped 8 bases from V and 10 bases from J, with 24 bases between. Germline V gene sequence: CDR1 MGHDK, CDR2 SYGVNS. For the CDR3, the DNA is TGTGCCAGCCTAAAAAAGGAGGGAGGGTTTCCCTCACCCCTCCACTTT. This codes for CASLKKEGGFPSPLHF.

The chain couples TRBV6-4 to TRBJ1-1; 8 positions match TRBD1. The CDR3 is made up of 14 amino acids. CDR1 is MRHNA and CDR2 is SNTAGT in the germline V gene. V lost 5 bases and J lost 2; bases outside the gene matches: 4. CDR3 loop: CASSSGQGNTEAFF. CDR3 sequence (DNA): TGTGCCAGCAGTTCAGGACAGGGCAACACTGAAGCTTTCTTT.

The rearrangement joins TRBV9 to TRBJ1-2; TRBD1 aligns across 7 bases. V gave up 3 bases and J gave up 6 bases; unmatched junction bases: 5. This CDR3 has 13 residues. The germline V gene has CDR1 SGDLS and CDR2 YYNGEE. The CDR3: CASSDGQGDGYTF. The CDR3 DNA follows: TGTGCCAGCAGCGATGGGCAGGGGGATGGCTACACCTTC. The whole variable domain, remainder taken from reference TRBV9 and TRBJ1-2, is DSGVTQTPKHLITATGQRVTLRCSPRSGDLSVYWYQQSLDQGLQFLIQYYNGEERAKGNILERFSAQQFPDLHSELNLSSLELGDSALYFCASSDGQGDGYTFGSGTRLTVV.

V and J are TRBV10-3 and TRBJ1-1; D is uncertain. V was pared by 0 bases and J by 1 base, with 6 bases between. Germline V gene data show CDR1 as ENHRY and CDR2 as SYGVKD. The CDR3 runs to 14 residues. The CDR3 is CAISESGPNTEAFF. CDR3 DNA sequence: TGTGCCATCAGTGAGTCGGGCCCGAACACTGAAGCTTTCTTT.

V usage is TRBV30 and J usage is TRBJ1-5; D gene uncertain. Trimming pared 1 base from V and 4 bases from J, leaving 11 bases between. CDR3 size: 14 residues. The germline V gene encodes CDR1 GTSNPN and CDR2 SVGIG (reference sequence). CDR3 region: CAWSEIDGNQPQHF. The CDR3 DNA reads TGTGCCTGGAGTGAAATAGACGGGAATCAGCCCCAGCATTTT. The full variable domain, in which reference TRBV30 and TRBJ1-5 provide the parts outside the CDR3, is SQTIHQWPATLVQPVGSPLSLECTVEGTSNPNLYWYRQAAGRGLQLLFYSVGIGQISSEVPQNLSASRPQDRQFILSSKKLLLSDSGFYLCAWSEIDGNQPQHFGDGTRLSIL.

This chain links TRBV27 with TRBJ2-3, with D possibly being TRBD2 (6 bases). With 4 bases removed from V and 14 bases from J, the gap between germline ends came to 25 bases. This CDR3 has 15 amino acids. Germline CDR1 and CDR2: MNHEY and SMNVEV (reference sequence). The CDR3, as DNA: TGTGCCAGCAGTTCCCCGAGGGGCGGGGCGACTATATCGTATTTT. Its translation is CASSSPRGGATISYF.

This chain joins TRBV10-2 and TRBJ2-5, with 11 positions matching TRBD2. This CDR3 region has 13 residues. Germline V gene lookup returns CDR1 WSHSY and CDR2 SAAADI. J gave up 3 bases and V 6 bases, and 0 bases lay outside the gene matches. The CDR3: CASRGLAEETQYF. CDR3 DNA: TGCGCCAGCAGGGGACTAGCGGAAGAGACCCAGTACTTC.

A single count supports this clone. V is TRBV19 and J is TRBJ1-1; 8 nucleotides agree with TRBD1. Trimming at V came to 9 bases and at J to 6 bases, leaving 9 bases not matched to a gene. The germline gives CDR1 LNHDA, CDR2 SQIVND (reference sequence). This CDR3 has 13 amino acids. The CDR3 loop is CASQGADWPEAFF. The CDR3 DNA reads as TGTGCCAGCCAGGGGGCGGATTGGCCTGAAGCTTTCTTT.

This clone came up once. V and J are TRBV7-9 and TRBJ1-4, with D uncertain. V lost 1 base and J 4 bases, leaving 10 bases between the germline ends. Germline-derived CDR1 and CDR2 are SEHNR and FQNEAQ (reference sequence). The CDR3 consists of 15 residues. In nucleotides, the CDR3 is TGTGCCAGCAGCTTAGGAGTCGAGGTTAATGAAAAACTGTTTTTT. This codes for CASSLGVEVNEKLFF.

The V call is TRBV11-3, the J call TRBJ2-1, with 14 bases lining up with TRBD2. The length of the CDR3 is 17 residues. V lost 5 bases to trimming and J lost 9 bases; unmatched junction nucleotides: 12. In germline, CDR1 is SGHNT, CDR2 YENEEA. The CDR3 DNA reads TGTGCCAGCAGCCCGACTAGCGGGGGGGCCGGGATGGTTGAGCAGTTCTTC. Protein product: CASSPTSGGAGMVEQFF.

V gene TRBV7-7 combines with J gene TRBJ2-2, with TRBD2 identical over 7 bases. Per the germline V gene, CDR1 is SSHAT and CDR2 is FNYEAQ (reference sequence). The V gene end was trimmed by 5 bases and the J gene end by 5 bases; junction bases not matched to a gene: 8. This CDR3 comprises 15 residues. The CDR3 DNA reads TGTGCCAGCAGCCAACTAGCGAGCGAGACCGGGGAGCTGTTTTTT. Amino acids: CASSQLASETGELFF.

This chain joins TRBV5-1 and TRBJ1-4, with D hard to call. Trimming removed 4 bases at V and 1 base at J, with 14 bases between. Germline CDR1 SGHRS, CDR2 YFSETQ. This CDR3 region has 16 residues. Written as DNA, the CDR3 is TGCGCCAGCAGCCCCGGGGAGCTCGGAACTAATGAAAAACTGTTTTTT. Amino acid sequence: CASSPGELGTNEKLFF. Combining the CDR3 with reference TRBV5-1 and TRBJ1-4 gives the whole variable domain KAGVTQTPRYLIKTRGQQVTLSCSPISGHRSVSWYQQTPGQGLQFLFEYFSETQRNKGNFPGRFSGRQFSNSRSEMNVSTLELGDSALYLCASSPGELGTNEKLFFGSGTQLSVL.

The V gene is TRBV5-6, the J gene TRBJ1-5; 12 positions match TRBD1. The CDR3 extends over 17 amino acids. CDR1 and CDR2 from the germline V gene are SGHDT and YYEEEE. Trimming took 0 bases from V and 6 from J; bases not matched to a gene: 7. The chain's CDR3 is CASSLGSGTGGSQPQHF. CDR3 DNA: TGTGCCAGCAGCTTGGGTTCCGGGACAGGGGGCAGTCAGCCCCAGCATTTT.